The present T cell receptor beta chain was sequenced within a study of blood T cell repertoires in COVID-19. The overall study: Sources were T cells, B-cell-depleted T cells, or PBMCs; the material itself was cDNA or gDNA.

The CDR3 covers 13 residues. Trimming left V 4 bases short and J 5 bases short, with 9 bases between. The germline V gene encodes CDR1 LGHDT and CDR2 YNNKEL (reference sequence). This clone has more than one count but fewer than ten. The protocol was immunoSEQ multiplex PCR, while the TCRdb copy is restricted to in-frame clones and leaves out a portion. The table includes fewer than 250,000 clones, about 85% detected once. The chain carries TRBV3-1 (or the pseudogene TRBV3-2) and TRBJ1-5; no definite D call. The TCR comes from a man in his forties with acute or convalescent COVID-19. The sequenced sample was peripheral blood. Here the CDR3 DNA reads TGTGCCAGCAGCCCGTCCCGCGATCAGCCCCAGCATTTT. Its translation: CASSPSRDQPQHF.